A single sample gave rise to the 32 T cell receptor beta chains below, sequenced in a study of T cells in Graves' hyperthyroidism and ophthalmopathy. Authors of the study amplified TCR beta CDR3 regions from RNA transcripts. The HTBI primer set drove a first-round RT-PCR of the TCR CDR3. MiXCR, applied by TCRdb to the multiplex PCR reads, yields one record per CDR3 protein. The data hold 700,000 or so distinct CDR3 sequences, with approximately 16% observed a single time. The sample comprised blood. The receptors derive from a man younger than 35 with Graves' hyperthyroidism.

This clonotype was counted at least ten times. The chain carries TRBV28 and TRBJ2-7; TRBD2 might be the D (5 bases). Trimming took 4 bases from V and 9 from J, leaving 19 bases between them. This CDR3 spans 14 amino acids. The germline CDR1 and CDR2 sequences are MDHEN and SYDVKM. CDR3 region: CASSSEGAYEGQYF. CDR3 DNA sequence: TGTGCCAGCAGTTCAGAAGGAGCCTACGAGGGGCAGTACTTC.

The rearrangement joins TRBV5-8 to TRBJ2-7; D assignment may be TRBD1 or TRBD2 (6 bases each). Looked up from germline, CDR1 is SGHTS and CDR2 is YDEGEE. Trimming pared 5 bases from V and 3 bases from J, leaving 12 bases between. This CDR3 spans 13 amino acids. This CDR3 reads CASRRGADYEQYF. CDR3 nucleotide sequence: TGTGCCAGCAGAAGGGGGGCAGACTACGAGCAGTACTTC.

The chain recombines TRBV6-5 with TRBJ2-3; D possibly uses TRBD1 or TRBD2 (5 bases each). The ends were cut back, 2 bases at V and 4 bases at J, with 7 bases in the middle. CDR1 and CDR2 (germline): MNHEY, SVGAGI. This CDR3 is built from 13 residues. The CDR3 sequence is CASSYGDADTQYF. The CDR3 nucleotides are TGTGCCAGCAGTTACGGGGACGCAGATACGCAGTATTTT.

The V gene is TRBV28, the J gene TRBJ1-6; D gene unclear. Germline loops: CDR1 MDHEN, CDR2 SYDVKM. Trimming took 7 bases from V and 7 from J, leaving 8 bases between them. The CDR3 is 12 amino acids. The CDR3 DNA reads TGTGCCAGCAACGACCCGAATTCACCCCTCCACTTT. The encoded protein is CASNDPNSPLHF.

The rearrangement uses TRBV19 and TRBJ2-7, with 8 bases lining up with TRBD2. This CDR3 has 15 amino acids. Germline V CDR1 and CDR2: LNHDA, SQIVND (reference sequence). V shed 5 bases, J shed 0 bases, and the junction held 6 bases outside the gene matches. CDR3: CASSVAGRASYEQYF. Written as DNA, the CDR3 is TGTGCCAGTAGTGTGGCCGGGAGGGCCTCCTACGAGCAGTACTTC.

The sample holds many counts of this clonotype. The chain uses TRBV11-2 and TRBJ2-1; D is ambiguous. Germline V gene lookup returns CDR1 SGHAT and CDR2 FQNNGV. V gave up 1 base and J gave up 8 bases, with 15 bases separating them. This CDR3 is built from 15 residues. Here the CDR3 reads CASSLVVGRLYEQFF. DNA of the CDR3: TGTGCCAGCAGCTTAGTTGTGGGTCGCCTCTATGAGCAGTTCTTC. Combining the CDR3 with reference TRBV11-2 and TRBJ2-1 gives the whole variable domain EAGVAQSPRYKIIEKRQSVAFWCNPISGHATLYWYQQILGQGPKLLIQFQNNGVVDDSQLPKDRFSAERLKGVDSTLKIQPAKLEDSAVYLCASSLVVGRLYEQFFGPGTRLTVL.

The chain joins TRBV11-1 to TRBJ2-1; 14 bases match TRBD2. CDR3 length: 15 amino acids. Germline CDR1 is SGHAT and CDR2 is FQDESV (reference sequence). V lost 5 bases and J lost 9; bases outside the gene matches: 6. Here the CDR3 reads CASSTGLAGAGEQFF. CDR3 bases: TGTGCCAGCAGCACGGGACTAGCGGGAGCGGGTGAGCAGTTCTTC.

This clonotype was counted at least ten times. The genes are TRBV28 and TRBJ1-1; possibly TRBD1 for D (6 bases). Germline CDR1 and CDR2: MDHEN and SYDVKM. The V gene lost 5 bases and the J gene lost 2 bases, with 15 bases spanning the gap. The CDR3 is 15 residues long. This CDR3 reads CASSPTGQINTEAFF. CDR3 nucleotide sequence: TGTGCCAGCAGTCCGACGGGACAAATTAACACTGAAGCTTTCTTT.

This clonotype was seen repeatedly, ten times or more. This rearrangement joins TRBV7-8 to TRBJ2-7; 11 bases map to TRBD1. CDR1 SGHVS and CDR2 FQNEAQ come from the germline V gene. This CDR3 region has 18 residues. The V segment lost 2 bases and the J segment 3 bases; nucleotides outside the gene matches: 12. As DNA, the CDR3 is TGTGCCAGCAGCTTACGTTTCTCGGGACAGGGGGACAACTACGAGCAGTACTTC. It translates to CASSLRFSGQGDNYEQYF.

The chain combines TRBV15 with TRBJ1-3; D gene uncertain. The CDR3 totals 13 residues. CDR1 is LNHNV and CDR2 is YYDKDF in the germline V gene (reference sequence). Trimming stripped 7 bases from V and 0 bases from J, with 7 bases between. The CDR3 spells CATTYNSGNTIYF. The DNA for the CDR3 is TGTGCCACCACATATAACTCTGGAAACACCATATATTTT.

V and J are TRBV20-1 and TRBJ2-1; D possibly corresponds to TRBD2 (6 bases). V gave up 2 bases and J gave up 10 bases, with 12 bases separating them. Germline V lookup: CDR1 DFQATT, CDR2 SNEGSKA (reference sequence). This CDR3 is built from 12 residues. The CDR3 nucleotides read TGCAGTGCTAGACCTCCCCGGGGGGAGCAGTTCTTC. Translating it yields CSARPPRGEQFF.

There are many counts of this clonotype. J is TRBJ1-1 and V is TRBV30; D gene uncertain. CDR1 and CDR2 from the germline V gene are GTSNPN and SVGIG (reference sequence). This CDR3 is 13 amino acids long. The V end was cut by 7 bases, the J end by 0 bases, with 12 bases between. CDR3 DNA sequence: TGTGCCTTTACCACGGGCCTGAACACTGAAGCTTTCTTT. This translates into CAFTTGLNTEAFF.

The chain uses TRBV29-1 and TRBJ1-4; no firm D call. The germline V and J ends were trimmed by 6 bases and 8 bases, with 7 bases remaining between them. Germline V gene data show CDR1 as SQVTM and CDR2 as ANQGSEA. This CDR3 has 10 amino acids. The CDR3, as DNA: TGCAGCGTCCAGGACGAAAAACTGTTTTTT. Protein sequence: CSVQDEKLFF.

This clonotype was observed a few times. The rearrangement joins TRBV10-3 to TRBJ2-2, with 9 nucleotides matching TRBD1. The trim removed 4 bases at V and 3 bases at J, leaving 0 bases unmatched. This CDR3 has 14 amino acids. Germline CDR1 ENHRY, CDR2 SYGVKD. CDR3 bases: TGTGCCATCAGTGGGACAGGGGACACCGGGGAGCTGTTTTTT. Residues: CAISGTGDTGELFF.

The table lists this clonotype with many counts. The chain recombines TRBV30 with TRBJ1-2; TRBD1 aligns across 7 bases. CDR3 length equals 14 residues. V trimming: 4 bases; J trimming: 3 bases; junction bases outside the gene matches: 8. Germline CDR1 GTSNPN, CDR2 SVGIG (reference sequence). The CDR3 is CAWTRQGKYYGYTF. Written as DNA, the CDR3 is TGTGCCTGGACCCGACAGGGTAAATACTATGGCTACACCTTC.

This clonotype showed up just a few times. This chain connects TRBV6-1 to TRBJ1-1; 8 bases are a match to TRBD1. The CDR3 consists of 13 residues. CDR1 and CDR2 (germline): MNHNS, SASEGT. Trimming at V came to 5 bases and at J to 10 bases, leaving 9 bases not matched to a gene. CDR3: CASSIGQGAAAFF. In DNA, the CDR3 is TGTGCCAGCAGTATCGGACAGGGAGCGGCAGCTTTCTTT.

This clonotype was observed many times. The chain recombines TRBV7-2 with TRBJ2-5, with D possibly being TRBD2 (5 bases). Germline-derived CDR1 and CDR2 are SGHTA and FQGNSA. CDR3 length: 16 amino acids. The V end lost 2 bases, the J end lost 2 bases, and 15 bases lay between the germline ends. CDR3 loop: CASSLMLASRQETQYF. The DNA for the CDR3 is TGTGCCAGCAGCTTAATGCTGGCTAGCAGACAAGAGACCCAGTACTTC.

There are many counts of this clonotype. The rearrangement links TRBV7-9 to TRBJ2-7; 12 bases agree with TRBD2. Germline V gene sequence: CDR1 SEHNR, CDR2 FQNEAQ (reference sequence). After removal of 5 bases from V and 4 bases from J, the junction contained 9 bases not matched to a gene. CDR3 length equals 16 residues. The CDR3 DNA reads TGTGCCAGCAGCCTCTCTAGCGGGAGGGCCGGTTACGAGCAGTACTTC. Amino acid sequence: CASSLSSGRAGYEQYF.

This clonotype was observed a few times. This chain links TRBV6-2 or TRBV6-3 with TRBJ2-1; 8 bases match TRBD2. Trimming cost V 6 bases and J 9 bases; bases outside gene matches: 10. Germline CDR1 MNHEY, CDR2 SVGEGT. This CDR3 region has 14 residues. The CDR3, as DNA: TGTGCCAGCAGCCAGCGGGAGCCCTTGGTTGAGCAGTTCTTC. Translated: CASSQREPLVEQFF.

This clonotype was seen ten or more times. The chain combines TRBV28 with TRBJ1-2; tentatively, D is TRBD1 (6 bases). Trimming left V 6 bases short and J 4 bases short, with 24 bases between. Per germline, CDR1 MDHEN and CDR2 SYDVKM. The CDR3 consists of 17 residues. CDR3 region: CASSPVDRSLGRYGYTF. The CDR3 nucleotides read TGTGCCAGCAGCCCAGTCGACAGGTCTCTAGGTCGCTATGGCTACACCTTC.

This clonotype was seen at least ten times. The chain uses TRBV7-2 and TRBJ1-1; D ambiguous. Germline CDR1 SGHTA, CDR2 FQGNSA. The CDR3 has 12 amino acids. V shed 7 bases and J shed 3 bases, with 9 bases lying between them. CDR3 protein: CASTGSYTEAFF. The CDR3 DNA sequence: TGTGCCAGCACGGGGTCCTACACTGAAGCTTTCTTT.

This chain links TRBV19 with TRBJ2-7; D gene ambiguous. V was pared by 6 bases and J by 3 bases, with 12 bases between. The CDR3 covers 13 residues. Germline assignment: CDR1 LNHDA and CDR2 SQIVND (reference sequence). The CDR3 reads CASSPGSYYEQYF. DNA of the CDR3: TGTGCCAGTAGCCCCGGGTCTTACTACGAGCAGTACTTC.

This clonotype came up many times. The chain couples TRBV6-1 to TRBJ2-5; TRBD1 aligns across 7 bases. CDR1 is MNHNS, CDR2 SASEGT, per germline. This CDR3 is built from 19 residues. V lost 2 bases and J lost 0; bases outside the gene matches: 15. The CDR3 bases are TGTGCCAGCAGTGAAAAGCGGACAGGAGGCCGTTTGTACCAAGAGACCCAGTACTTC. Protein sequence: CASSEKRTGGRLYQETQYF.

Here the CDR3 reads CASSPLQGANYGYTF. The CDR3 DNA reads TGTGCCAGCTCACCGCTACAAGGAGCTAACTATGGCTACACCTTC. The chain employs TRBV18 and TRBJ1-2; D remains unclear. V was trimmed by 3 bases and J by 0 bases, leaving 11 bases between them. In germline, CDR1 is KGHSH, CDR2 LQKENI. The CDR3 totals 15 residues. The entire variable domain, with the rest obtained from reference TRBV18 and TRBJ1-2, is as follows: NAGVMQNPRHLVRRRGQEARLRCSPMKGHSHVYWYRQLPEEGLKFMVYLQKENIIDESGMPKERFSAEFPKEGPSILRIQQVVRGDSAAYFCASSPLQGANYGYTFGSGTRLTVV.

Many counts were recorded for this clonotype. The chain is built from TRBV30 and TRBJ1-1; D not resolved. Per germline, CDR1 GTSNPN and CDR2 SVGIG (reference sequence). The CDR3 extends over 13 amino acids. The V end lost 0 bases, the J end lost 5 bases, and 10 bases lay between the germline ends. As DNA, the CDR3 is TGTGCCTGGAGTGTCGGAGGTAGGACTGAAGCTTTCTTT. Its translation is CAWSVGGRTEAFF.

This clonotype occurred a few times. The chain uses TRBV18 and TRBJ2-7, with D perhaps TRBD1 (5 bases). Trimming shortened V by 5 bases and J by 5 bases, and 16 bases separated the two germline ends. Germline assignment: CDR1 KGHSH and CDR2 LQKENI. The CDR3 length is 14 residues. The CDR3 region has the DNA TGTGCCAGCTCAAGGGAACAGGTCCTCCACGAGCAGTACTTC. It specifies CASSREQVLHEQYF.

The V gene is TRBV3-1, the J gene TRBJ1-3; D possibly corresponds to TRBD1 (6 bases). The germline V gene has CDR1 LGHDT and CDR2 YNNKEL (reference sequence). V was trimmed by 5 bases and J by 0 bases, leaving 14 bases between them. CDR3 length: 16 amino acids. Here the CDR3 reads CASSGGGTSSGNTIYF. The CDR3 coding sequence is TGTGCCAGCAGCGGCGGAGGGACAAGCTCTGGAAACACCATATATTTT.

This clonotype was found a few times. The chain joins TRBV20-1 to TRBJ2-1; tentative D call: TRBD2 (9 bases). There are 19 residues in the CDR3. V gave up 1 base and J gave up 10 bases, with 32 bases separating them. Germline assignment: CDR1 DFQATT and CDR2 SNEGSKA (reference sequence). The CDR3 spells CSARVQGAWAGGPRGEQFF. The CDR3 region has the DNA TGCAGTGCTAGAGTGCAGGGGGCATGGGCGGGAGGGCCTCGAGGGGAGCAGTTCTTC.

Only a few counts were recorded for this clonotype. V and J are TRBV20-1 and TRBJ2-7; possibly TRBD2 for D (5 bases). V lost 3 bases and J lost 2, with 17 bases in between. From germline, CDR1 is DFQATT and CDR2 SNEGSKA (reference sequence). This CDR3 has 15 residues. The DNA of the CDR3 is TGCAGTGCTAGTCCGCTAGGAGGAAGGACCTACGAGCAGTACTTC. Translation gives CSASPLGGRTYEQYF.

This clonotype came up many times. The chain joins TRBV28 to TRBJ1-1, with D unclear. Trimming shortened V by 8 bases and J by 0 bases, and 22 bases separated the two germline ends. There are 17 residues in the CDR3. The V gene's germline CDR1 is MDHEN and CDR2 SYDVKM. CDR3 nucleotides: TGTGCCAGCTTAGAGAGGAGCACCCGTTACTTGAACACTGAAGCTTTCTTT. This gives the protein CASLERSTRYLNTEAFF.

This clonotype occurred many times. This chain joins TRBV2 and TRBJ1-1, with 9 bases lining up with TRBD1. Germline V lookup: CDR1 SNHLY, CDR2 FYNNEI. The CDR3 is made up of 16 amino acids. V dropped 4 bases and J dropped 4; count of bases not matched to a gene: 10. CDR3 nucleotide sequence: TGTGCCAGCAGTGGGGACACCGGGACAGGGAGCACTGAAGCTTTCTTT. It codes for CASSGDTGTGSTEAFF.

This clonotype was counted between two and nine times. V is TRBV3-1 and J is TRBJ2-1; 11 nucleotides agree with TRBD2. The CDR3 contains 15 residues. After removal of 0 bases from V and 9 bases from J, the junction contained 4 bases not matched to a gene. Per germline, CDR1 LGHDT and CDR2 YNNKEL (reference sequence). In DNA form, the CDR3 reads TGTGCCAGCAGCCAAGATTATCTAGCGGGAGGTGAGCAGTTCTTC. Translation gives CASSQDYLAGGEQFF.